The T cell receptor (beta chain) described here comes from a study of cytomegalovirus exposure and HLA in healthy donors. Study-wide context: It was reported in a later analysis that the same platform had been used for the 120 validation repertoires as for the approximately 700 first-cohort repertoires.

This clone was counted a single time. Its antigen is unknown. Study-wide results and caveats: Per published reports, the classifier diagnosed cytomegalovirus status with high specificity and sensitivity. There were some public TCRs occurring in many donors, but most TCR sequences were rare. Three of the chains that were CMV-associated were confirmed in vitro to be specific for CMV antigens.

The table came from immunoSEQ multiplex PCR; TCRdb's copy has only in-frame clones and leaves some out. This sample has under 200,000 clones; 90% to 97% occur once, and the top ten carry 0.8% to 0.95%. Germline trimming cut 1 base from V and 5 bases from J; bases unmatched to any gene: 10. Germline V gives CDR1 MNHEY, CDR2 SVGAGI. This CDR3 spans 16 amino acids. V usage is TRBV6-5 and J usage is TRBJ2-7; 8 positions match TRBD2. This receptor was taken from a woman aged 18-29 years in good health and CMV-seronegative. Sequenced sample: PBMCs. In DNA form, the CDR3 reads TGTGCCAGCAGTTACTGGACTCGGGGGGGCCGCCACGAGCAGTACTTC. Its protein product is CASSYWTRGGRHEQYF.